This is a list of T cell receptor beta chains from one sample in a study of regulatory T cells in long-lasting Graves disease. TCRdb independently ran MiXCR on the multiplex PCR reads; one entry per CDR3 protein. The sample holds under 250,000 distinct CDR3 sequences, roughly 20% seen once. These data are also associated with another study on T cells in Graves' hyperthyroidism and ophthalmopathy.

The input for sequencing was peripheral blood mononuclear cells (PBMCs), taken at new diagnosis, from a patient treated with antithyroid drugs. The origin of the receptors is a woman aged 30 to 39 with Graves disease. Both conserved end residues are part of each CDR3. The D gene is left open where the match is weak. Not every row has a clone size; where given, it reads once, few, many or a size class.

>NA|TRBV12-3/TRBV12-4|NA|TRBJ1-5
TGTGCCAGCAGTCAAGACAATCAGCCCCAGCATTTT
CASSQDNQPQHF
>NA|TRBV6-5|NA|TRBJ1-2
TGTGCCAGCAGTTATAAGAGCTACACCTTC
CASSYKSYTF
>many|TRBV6-2/TRBV6-3|NA|TRBJ2-1
TGTGCCAGCAGTTATGTCGGCAATGAGCAGTTCTTC
CASSYVGNEQFF
>many|TRBV2|NA|TRBJ2-5
TGTGCCAGCAAGATCGGTGAGGGGCGCGGGGAGACCCAGTACTTC
CASKIGEGRGETQYF
>NA|TRBV7-2|NA|TRBJ2-5
TGTGCCAGCAGCTTAGATCCAGCGCTCTACCAAGAGACCCAGTACTTC
CASSLDPALYQETQYF
>many|TRBV19|TRBD2|TRBJ2-3
TGTGCCAGTAGTATGGCCAGCGGGGGACCTAGCACAGATACGCAGTATTTT
CASSMASGGPSTDTQYF
>many|TRBV20-1|NA|TRBJ1-6
TGCAGTGCTATGGAACGGAGCTCCTATAATTCACCCCTCCACTTT
CSAMERSSYNSPLHF
>few|TRBV3-1|NA|TRBJ2-2
TGTGCCAGCAGCCAAGATCTCCCCACCGGGGAGCTGTTTTTT
CASSQDLPTGELFF
>few|TRBV5-5|NA|TRBJ2-2
TGTGCCAGCAGCGACTACCTGGGTTTCGCGAACACCGGGGAGCTGTTTTTT
CASSDYLGFANTGELFF
>many|TRBV12-3/TRBV12-4|NA|TRBJ2-7
TGTGCCAGCAGTTTAAGTGCAGGCGAGCAGTACTTC
CASSLSAGEQYF
>many|TRBV11-2|TRBD1|TRBJ2-7
TGTGCCAGCAGCCGCCCTCGGGACAGGGCCTACGAGCAGTACTTC
CASSRPRDRAYEQYF
>NA|TRBV10-2|TRBD1|TRBJ1-2
TGCGCCAGCAGAGCCGGGGGGACAGGGGGATTTGATGGCTACACCTTC
CASRAGGTGGFDGYTF
>many|TRBV20-1|NA|TRBJ1-4
TGCAGTGCTCCCGAAAATGAAAAACTGTTTTTT
CSAPENEKLFF
>many|TRBV7-8|TRBD1|TRBJ1-4
TGTGCCAGCAGCTTGGGAGGGGGCGTAGGAAAACTGTTTTTT
CASSLGGGVGKLFF
>many|TRBV27|NA|TRBJ2-2
TGTGCCAGCAGTTTATCACCATTAACCGGGGAGCTGTTTTTT
CASSLSPLTGELFF
>many|TRBV6-1|TRBD1|TRBJ2-5
TGTGCCAGCAGTCTCCAAACCCAGACAGGGGCGATCCAAGAGACCCAGTACTTC
CASSLQTQTGAIQETQYF
>many|TRBV18|TRBD1|TRBJ2-2
TGTGCCAGCCGAGACCCCGGGACAGGGCCGAACACCGGGGAGCTGTTTTTT
CASRDPGTGPNTGELFF
>many|TRBV3-1|TRBD1|TRBJ1-6
TGTGCCAGCAGCCTTAGACAGGGCCAAGGCTATAATTCACCCCTCCACTTT
CASSLRQGQGYNSPLHF
>many|TRBV30|NA|TRBJ2-3
TGTGCCTCGTCGACTCGAGATACGCAGTATTTT
CASSTRDTQYF
>NA|TRBV24-1|NA|TRBJ1-2
TGTGCCACCAGTGACTCGCGAGGAAGGTGGCGCGGCTACACCTTC
CATSDSRGRWRGYTF
>many|TRBV2|NA|TRBJ1-6
TGTGCCAGCAGCGACAGGTCCCTGAGGTATAATTCACCCCTCCACTTT
CASSDRSLRYNSPLHF
>many|TRBV2|NA|TRBJ2-1
TGTGCCAGCATTCCCCAGGGGCCGTACAATGAGCAGTTCTTC
CASIPQGPYNEQFF
>NA|TRBV20-1|TRBD1|TRBJ2-1
TGCAGTGCTAAAGCCTACAGGGGGGTGTCCTACAATGAGCATTTCTTC
CSAKAYRGVSYNEHFF
>NA|TRBV2|TRBD2|TRBJ2-1
TGTGCCAGCAGCCTGGCGGGAGGGCCGCCCTACAATGAGCAGTTCTTC
CASSLAGGPPYNEQFF
>few|TRBV20-1|TRBD1|TRBJ2-1
TGCAGTGCTCTCCACTGGACAGGGGCATCCTACAATGAGCAGTTCTTC
CSALHWTGASYNEQFF
>many|TRBV6-2/TRBV6-3|NA|TRBJ1-2
TGTGCCAGCAGTTACTCGAGTCCAGGAGATGGCTACACCTTC
CASSYSSPGDGYTF
>NA|TRBV6-1|TRBD2|TRBJ2-7
TGTGCCAGCAGCGGCAAAGGACTAGCGGGAGGCTCCTACGAGCAGTACTTC
CASSGKGLAGGSYEQYF
>many|TRBV28|NA|TRBJ1-5
TGTGCCAGCAGTTCCCCACCGCCTGGCAATCAGCCCCAGCATTTT
CASSSPPPGNQPQHF
>many|TRBV12-3/TRBV12-4|TRBD1|TRBJ1-2
TGTGCCAGCAGCTCGTGGACAGGACCAGATGGCTACACCTTC
CASSSWTGPDGYTF
>many|TRBV6-2/TRBV6-3|TRBD2|TRBJ2-1
TGTGCCAGCAGTGGGGGGGGGGACTACAATGAGCAGTTCTTC
CASSGGGDYNEQFF
>many|TRBV20-1|NA|TRBJ1-4
TGCAGTGCCCCAGGGATACGGACTCCTAATGAAAAACTGTTTTTT
CSAPGIRTPNEKLFF
>many|TRBV20-1|TRBD1|TRBJ1-4
TGCAGTGCTTCGAAGGGACAGGGGACAGAAAAACTGTTTTTT
CSASKGQGTEKLFF
>many|TRBV28|NA|TRBJ1-6
TGTGCCAGCACAGAGATCTATAATTCACCCCTCCACTTT
CASTEIYNSPLHF
>NA|TRBV29-1|TRBD2|TRBJ2-1
TGCAGCGCGGAAAAGGGAGGGGATCGTTTCTACAATGAGCAGTTCTTC
CSAEKGGDRFYNEQFF
>NA|TRBV20-1|NA|TRBJ2-3
TGCAGTGCTAGCGGGACCAAATTTAACATGGATACGCAGTATTTT
CSASGTKFNMDTQYF
>many|TRBV2|TRBD1|TRBJ1-5
TGTGCCAGCAACTTCGCAGGGGGCCAATATCAGCCCCAGCATTTT
CASNFAGGQYQPQHF
>NA|TRBV2|NA|TRBJ1-2
TGTGCCAGCAGTGAACAGGGCATCTATGGCTACACCTTC
CASSEQGIYGYTF
>many|TRBV20-1|TRBD1|TRBJ1-2
TGCAGTGCTAGAGTACAGGGGGTTTATGGCTACACCTTC
CSARVQGVYGYTF
>many|TRBV19|NA|TRBJ1-2
TGTGCCAGTAGTACCAAATGGGACTATGGCTACACCTTC
CASSTKWDYGYTF
>many|TRBV20-1|TRBD2|TRBJ2-1
TGCAGTGCCATCAGGACTAGCGGGAGCAATGAGCAGTTCTTC
CSAIRTSGSNEQFF
>many|TRBV18|NA|TRBJ1-2
TGTGCCAGCTCCGAGGGGCAGGTCGATTCTAACTATGGCTACACCTTC
CASSEGQVDSNYGYTF
>many|TRBV4-1|NA|TRBJ1-4
TGCGCCAGCAGCTTTTTACAGGGTGGTGACGAAAAACTGTTTTTT
CASSFLQGGDEKLFF
>NA|TRBV2|NA|TRBJ1-2
TGTGCCAGCAGTGCCACAGTCTTTGGCTACACCTTC
CASSATVFGYTF